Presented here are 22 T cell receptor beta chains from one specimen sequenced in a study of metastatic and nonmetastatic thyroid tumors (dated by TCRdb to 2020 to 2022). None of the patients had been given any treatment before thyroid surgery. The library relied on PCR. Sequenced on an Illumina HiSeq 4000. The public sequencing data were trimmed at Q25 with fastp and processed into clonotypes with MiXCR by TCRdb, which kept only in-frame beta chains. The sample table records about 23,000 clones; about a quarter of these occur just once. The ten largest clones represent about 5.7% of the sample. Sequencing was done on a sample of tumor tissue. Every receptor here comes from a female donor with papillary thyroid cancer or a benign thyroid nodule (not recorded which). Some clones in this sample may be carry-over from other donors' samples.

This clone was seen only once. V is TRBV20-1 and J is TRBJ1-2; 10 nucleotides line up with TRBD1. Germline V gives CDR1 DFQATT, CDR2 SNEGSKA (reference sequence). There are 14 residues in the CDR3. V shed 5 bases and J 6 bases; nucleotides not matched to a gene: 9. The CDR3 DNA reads TGCAGTGCTCCCGACAGGGGGCGGGCCCATGGCTACACCTTC. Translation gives CSAPDRGRAHGYTF.

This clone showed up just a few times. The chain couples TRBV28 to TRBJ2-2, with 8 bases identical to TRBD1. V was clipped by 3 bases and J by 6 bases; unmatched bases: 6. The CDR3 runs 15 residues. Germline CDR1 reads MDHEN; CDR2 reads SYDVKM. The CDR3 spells CASSFAGGASGELFF. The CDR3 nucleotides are TGTGCCAGCAGTTTCGCAGGGGGCGCCTCCGGGGAGCTGTTTTTT.

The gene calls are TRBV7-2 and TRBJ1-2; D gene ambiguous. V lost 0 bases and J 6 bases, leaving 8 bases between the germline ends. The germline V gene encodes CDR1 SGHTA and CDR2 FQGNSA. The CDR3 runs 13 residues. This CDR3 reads CASSLAPGDGYTF. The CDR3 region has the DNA TGTGCCAGCAGCTTAGCGCCAGGAGATGGCTACACCTTC. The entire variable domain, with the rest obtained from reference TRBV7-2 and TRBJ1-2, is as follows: GAGVSQSPSNKVTEKGKDVELRCDPISGHTALYWYRQSLGQGLEFLIYFQGNSAPDKSGLPSDRFSAERTGGSVSTLTIQRTQQEDSAVYLCASSLAPGDGYTFGSGTRLTVV.

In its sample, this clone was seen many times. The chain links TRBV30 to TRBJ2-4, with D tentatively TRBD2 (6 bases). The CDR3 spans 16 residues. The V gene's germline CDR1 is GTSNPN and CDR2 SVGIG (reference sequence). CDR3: CAGSTGDGGAKNIQYF. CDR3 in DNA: TGTGCGGGATCCACTGGGGACGGGGGTGCCAAAAACATTCAGTACTTC.

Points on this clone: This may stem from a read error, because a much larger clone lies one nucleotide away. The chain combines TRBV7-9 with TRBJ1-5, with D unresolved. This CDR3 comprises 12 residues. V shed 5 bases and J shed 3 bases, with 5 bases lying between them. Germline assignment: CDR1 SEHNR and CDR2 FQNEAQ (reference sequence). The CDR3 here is CASSLDNQPQHF. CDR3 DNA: TGTGCCAGCAGCCTAGACAATCAGCCCCAGCATTTT.

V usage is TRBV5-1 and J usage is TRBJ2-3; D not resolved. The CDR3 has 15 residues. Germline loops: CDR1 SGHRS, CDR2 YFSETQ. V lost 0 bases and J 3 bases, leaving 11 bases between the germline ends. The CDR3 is CASSLVKGETDTQYF. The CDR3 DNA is TGCGCCAGCAGCTTGGTAAAGGGTGAAACAGATACGCAGTATTTT.

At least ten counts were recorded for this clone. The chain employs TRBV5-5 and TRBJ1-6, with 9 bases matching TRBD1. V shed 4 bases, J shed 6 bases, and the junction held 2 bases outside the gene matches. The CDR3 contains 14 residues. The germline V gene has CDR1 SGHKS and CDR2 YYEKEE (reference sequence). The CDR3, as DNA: TGTGCCAGCAGCACGACAGGGGGTAATTCACCCCTCCACTTT. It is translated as CASSTTGGNSPLHF.

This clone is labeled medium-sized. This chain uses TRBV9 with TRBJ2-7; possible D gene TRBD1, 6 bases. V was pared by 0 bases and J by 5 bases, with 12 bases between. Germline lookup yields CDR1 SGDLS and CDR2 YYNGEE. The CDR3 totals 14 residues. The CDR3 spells CASSVGTGINEQYF. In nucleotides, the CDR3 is TGTGCCAGCAGCGTAGGTACAGGGATTAACGAGCAGTACTTC.

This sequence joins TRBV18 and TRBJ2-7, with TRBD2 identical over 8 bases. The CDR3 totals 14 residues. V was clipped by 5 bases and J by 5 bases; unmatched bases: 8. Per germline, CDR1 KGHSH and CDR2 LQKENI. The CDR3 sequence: CASSNAGTRNEQYV. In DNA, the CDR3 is TGTGCCAGCTCAAATGCCGGGACTAGGAACGAGCAGTACGTC.

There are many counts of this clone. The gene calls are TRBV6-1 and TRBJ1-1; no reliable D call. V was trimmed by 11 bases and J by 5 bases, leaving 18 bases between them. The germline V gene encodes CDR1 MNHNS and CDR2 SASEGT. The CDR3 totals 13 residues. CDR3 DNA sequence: TGTGCCTCTGGGGAGGGTCGAAGAACTGAAGCTTTCTTT. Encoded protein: CASGEGRRTEAFF.

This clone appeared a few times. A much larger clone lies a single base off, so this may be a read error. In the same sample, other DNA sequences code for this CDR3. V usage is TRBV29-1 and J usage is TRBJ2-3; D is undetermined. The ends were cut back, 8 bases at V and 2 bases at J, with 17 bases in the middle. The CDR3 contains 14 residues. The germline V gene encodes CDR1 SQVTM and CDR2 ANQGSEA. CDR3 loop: CSFAPGVNTDTQYF. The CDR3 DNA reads TGCAGCTTCGCCCCGGGTGTTAACACAGATACGCAGTATTTT.

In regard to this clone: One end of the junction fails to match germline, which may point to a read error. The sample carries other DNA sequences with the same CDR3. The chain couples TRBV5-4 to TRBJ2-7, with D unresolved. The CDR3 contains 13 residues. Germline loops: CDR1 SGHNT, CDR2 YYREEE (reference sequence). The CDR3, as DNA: TGTGCCAGCAGCCCGGGCTTATCCTACGAGCAGTACTTT. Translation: CASSPGLSYEQYF.

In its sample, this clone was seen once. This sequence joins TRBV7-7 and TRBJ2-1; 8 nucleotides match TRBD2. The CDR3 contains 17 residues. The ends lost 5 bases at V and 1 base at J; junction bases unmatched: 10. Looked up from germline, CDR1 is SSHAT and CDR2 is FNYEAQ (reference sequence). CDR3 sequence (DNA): TGTGCCAGCAGCCCCCGAGCGGGGGTTCCGTCCTACAATGAGCAGTTCTTC. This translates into CASSPRAGVPSYNEQFF.

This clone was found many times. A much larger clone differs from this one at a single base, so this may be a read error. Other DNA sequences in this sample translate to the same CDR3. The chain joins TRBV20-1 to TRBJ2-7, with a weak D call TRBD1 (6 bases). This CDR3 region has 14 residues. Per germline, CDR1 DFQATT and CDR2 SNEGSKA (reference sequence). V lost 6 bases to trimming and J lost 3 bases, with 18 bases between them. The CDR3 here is CSAQDGTLGYEQYF. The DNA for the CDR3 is TGCAGTGCCCAGGATGGGACACTCGGCTACGAGCAGTACTTC.

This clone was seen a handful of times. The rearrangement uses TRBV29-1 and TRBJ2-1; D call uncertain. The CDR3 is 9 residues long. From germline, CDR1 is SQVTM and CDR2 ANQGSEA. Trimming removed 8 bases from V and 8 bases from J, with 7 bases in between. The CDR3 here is CSSGDEQFF. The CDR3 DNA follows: TGCAGCTCTGGGGATGAGCAGTTCTTC.

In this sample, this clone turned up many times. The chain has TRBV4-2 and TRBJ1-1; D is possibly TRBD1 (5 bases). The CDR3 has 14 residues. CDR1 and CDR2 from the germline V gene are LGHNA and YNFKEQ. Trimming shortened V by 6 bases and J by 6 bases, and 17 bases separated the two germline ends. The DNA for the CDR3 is TGTGCCAGCAGGAGCGGGCAGGGAGTTGCTGAAGCTTTCTTT. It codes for CASRSGQGVAEAFF.

The CDR3 sequence: CASSEGNWGTYTF. The CDR3 nucleotides read TGTGCCAGCAGTGAAGGGAATTGGGGAACCTACACCTTC. The chain combines TRBV6-1 with TRBJ1-2; no firm D call. CDR1 is MNHNS and CDR2 is SASEGT in the germline V gene. This CDR3 comprises 13 residues. V gave up 1 base and J gave up 10 bases, with 13 bases separating them.

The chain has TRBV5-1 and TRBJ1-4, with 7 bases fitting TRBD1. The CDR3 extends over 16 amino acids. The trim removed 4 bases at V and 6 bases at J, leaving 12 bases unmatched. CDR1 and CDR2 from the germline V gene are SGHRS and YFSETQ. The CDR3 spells CASSLSGQGEDEKLFF. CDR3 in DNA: TGCGCCAGCAGCCTCTCTGGGCAGGGGGAAGATGAAAAACTGTTTTTT.

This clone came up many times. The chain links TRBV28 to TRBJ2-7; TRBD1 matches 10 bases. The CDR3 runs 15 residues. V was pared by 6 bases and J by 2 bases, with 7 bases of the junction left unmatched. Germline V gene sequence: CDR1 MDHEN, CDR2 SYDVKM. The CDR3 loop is CASRGDRGQAYEQYF. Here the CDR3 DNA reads TGTGCCAGCAGGGGGGACAGGGGCCAAGCCTACGAGCAGTACTTC.

The CDR3 here is CASSSVTGATGDLFF. CDR3 coding DNA: TGCGCCAGCAGCTCAGTGACAGGGGCCACCGGCGATCTGTTTTTT. This chain links TRBV5-1 with TRBJ2-2; TRBD1 matches at 8 bases. This CDR3 is 15 amino acids long. Germline CDR1 reads SGHRS; CDR2 reads YFSETQ. V was clipped by 3 bases and J by 14 bases; unmatched bases: 15.

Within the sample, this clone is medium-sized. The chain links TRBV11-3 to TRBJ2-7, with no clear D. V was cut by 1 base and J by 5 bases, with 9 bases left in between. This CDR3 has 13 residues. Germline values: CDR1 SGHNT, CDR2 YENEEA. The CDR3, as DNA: TGTGCCAGCAGCTTAGGGCAGTTCGACGAGCAGTACTTC. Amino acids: CASSLGQFDEQYF. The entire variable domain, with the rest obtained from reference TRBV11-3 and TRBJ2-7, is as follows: EAGVVQSPRYKIIEKKQPVAFWCNPISGHNTLYWYLQNLGQGPELLIRYENEEAVDDSQLPKDRFSAERLKGVDSTLKIQPAELGDSAVYLCASSLGQFDEQYFGPGTRLTVT.

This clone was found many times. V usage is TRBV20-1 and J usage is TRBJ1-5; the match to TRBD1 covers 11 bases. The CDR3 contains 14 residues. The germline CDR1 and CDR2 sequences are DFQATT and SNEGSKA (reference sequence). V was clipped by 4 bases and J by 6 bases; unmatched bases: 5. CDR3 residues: CSANGQGAGQPQHF. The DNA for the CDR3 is TGCAGTGCTAACGGACAGGGGGCAGGTCAGCCCCAGCATTTT.